These 21 T cell receptor beta chains were sequenced from one sample in a study of early T cells in non-severe SARS-CoV-2 infection. MiXCR was run by TCRdb on the 5' RACE reads, yielding one entry per CDR3 protein. Of tens of thousands of distinct CDR3 sequences listed, about a sixth are singletons. Sequencing was done on a sample of whole blood. These receptors were taken from an adult who was a healthcare worker with PCR-confirmed SARS-CoV-2 infection or an uninfected control (not recorded which).

This clonotype was observed at least ten times. The chain is built from TRBV18 and TRBJ2-7; 7 bases match TRBD1. The CDR3 contains 12 residues. Per germline, CDR1 KGHSH and CDR2 LQKENI. Germline trimming cut 4 bases from V and 7 bases from J; bases unmatched to any gene: 4. CDR3 region: CASSHRTGEQYF. Here the CDR3 DNA reads TGTGCCAGCTCACACCGGACAGGAGAGCAGTACTTC.

This rearrangement joins TRBV28 to TRBJ2-3; 10 bases align to TRBD2. This CDR3 is 17 amino acids long. Germline V CDR1 and CDR2: MDHEN, SYDVKM. The V segment lost 3 bases and the J segment 2 bases; nucleotides outside the gene matches: 8. CDR3 amino acids: CASSFPLAGELTDTQYF. CDR3 coding DNA: TGTGCCAGCAGTTTCCCTCTAGCGGGGGAGCTCACAGATACGCAGTATTTT.

Concerning this clonotype: The junction shows a germline mismatch at one end, possibly a read error. The J gene is TRBJ2-1, the V gene TRBV7-9, with 8 bases that match TRBD2. The CDR3 covers 14 residues. Germline-derived CDR1 and CDR2 are SEHNR and FQNEAQ (reference sequence). The CDR3 spells CVSSRGGSRNEQFF. The CDR3 nucleotides read TGTGTCAGCAGCCGCGGGGGGTCCAGGAATGAGCAGTTCTTC.

This rearrangement joins TRBV7-3 to TRBJ2-1; D unclear. The CDR3 contains 15 residues. The germline gives CDR1 SGHTA, CDR2 FQGTGA. V lost 1 base, J lost 0 bases, and 7 bases lay in between. CDR3 in DNA: TGTGCCAGCAGCTTAATCGGAAGCTCCTACAATGAGCAGTTCTTC. This codes for CASSLIGSSYNEQFF. Based on the CDR3 plus reference TRBV7-3 and TRBJ2-1, the full variable domain is GAGVSQTPSNKVTEKGKYVELRCDPISGHTALYWYRQSLGQGPEFLIYFQGTGAADDSGLPNDRFFAVRPEGSVSTLKIQRTERGDSAVYLCASSLIGSSYNEQFFGPGTRLTVL.

With respect to this clonotype: It may be a read error: a sequence one base away is much more abundant. The gene calls are TRBV14 and TRBJ2-7; the D gene is possibly TRBD1 (5 bases). The CDR3 contains 14 residues. Per the germline V gene, CDR1 is SGHDN and CDR2 is FVKESK. The CDR3 DNA follows: TGTGCCAGCAGCGCCAGGGTTTTTCCGACCGAGCTGTACTTC. Its protein product is CASSARVFPTELYF.

The J gene is TRBJ2-7, the V gene TRBV7-9, with 9 bases that match TRBD1. The CDR3 loop spans 14 amino acids. The junction had 7 bases not matched to a gene; V was cut back by 5 bases and J by 5 bases. Germline values: CDR1 SEHNR, CDR2 FQNEAQ (reference sequence). The CDR3 here is CASSRMRTGDEQYF. In DNA form, the CDR3 reads TGTGCCAGCAGCCGAATGAGGACAGGGGACGAGCAGTACTTC.

The V gene is TRBV12-3 or TRBV12-4, the J gene TRBJ2-7; D perhaps matches TRBD2 (6 bases). Trimming took off 7 bases at V and 6 bases at J, with 13 bases between the two ends. The CDR3 covers 12 residues. CDR3 region: CASTLLGGEQYF. The CDR3 DNA sequence: TGTGCCAGCACCTTGCTGGGGGGCGAGCAGTACTTC.

This clonotype was seen only a few times. The chain is built from TRBV6-6 and TRBJ2-7, with TRBD1 matching over 7 bases. The trim removed 6 bases at V and 6 bases at J, leaving 20 bases unmatched. This CDR3 spans 17 amino acids. Germline CDR1 reads MNHNY; CDR2 reads SVGAGI (reference sequence). The CDR3 region has the DNA TGTGCCAGCAGCTATGTGCCCACACGACAGGGTTGGGGCGAGCAGTACTTC. It is translated as CASSYVPTRQGWGEQYF.

This clonotype was observed a handful of times. V usage is TRBV12-3 or TRBV12-4 and J usage is TRBJ2-2, with D hard to call. The V end lost 6 bases, the J end lost 1 base, and 12 bases lay between the germline ends. The CDR3 has 15 residues. CDR3: CASSSPERNTGELFF. CDR3 bases: TGTGCCAGCAGCTCCCCCGAAAGGAACACCGGGGAGCTGTTTTTT.

The chain is built from TRBV7-2 and TRBJ1-1; tentatively, D is TRBD1 (5 bases). With 3 bases removed from V and 5 bases from J, the gap between germline ends came to 16 bases. CDR3 length: 15 amino acids. Looked up from germline, CDR1 is SGHTA and CDR2 is FQGNSA. Written as DNA, the CDR3 is TGTGCCAGCAGCTTGGGCCTCTCAGGGTCAACTGAAGCTTTCTTT. Protein sequence: CASSLGLSGSTEAFF.

V is TRBV20-1 and J is TRBJ2-3; maybe TRBD2 (6 bases). The CDR3 totals 14 residues. V shed 6 bases and J shed 0 bases, with 13 bases lying between them. Looked up from germline, CDR1 is DFQATT and CDR2 is SNEGSKA (reference sequence). The CDR3 is CSAQTSASTDTQYF. In DNA, the CDR3 is TGCAGTGCCCAGACTAGTGCTAGCACAGATACGCAGTATTTT.

The table lists this clonotype with a few counts. The chain joins TRBV11-1 to TRBJ2-5; TRBD2 agrees at 9 bases. CDR1 is SGHAT, CDR2 FQDESV, per germline (reference sequence). The CDR3 has 15 amino acids. V was clipped by 4 bases and J by 4 bases; unmatched bases: 7. The CDR3 is CASSSRGLARETQYF. The CDR3 DNA is TGTGCCAGCAGCTCCCGAGGACTAGCGAGAGAGACCCAGTACTTC.

V gene TRBV5-1 combines with J gene TRBJ2-1, with D tentatively TRBD1 or TRBD2 (5 bases each). This CDR3 spans 14 amino acids. V lost 2 bases to trimming and J lost 6 bases, with 12 bases between them. The V gene's germline CDR1 is SGHRS and CDR2 YFSETQ. CDR3 nucleotides: TGCGCCAGCAGCTTCAACACCGGGACCAATGAGCAGTTCTTC. It is translated as CASSFNTGTNEQFF.

Only a few counts were recorded for this clonotype. This rearrangement joins TRBV6-6 to TRBJ1-1; 10 nucleotides agree with TRBD1. The J segment lost 0 bases and the V segment lost 7 bases, leaving 8 bases of the junction unmatched. Germline V gene data show CDR1 as MNHNY and CDR2 as SVGAGI (reference sequence). This CDR3 has 16 residues. The DNA for the CDR3 is TGTGCCAGCACGCTCCGACAGGGGGCGATGAACACTGAAGCTTTCTTT. Residues: CASTLRQGAMNTEAFF.

This clonotype was counted many times. The chain links TRBV6-6 to TRBJ2-1; 10 nucleotides agree with TRBD1. From germline, CDR1 is MNHNY and CDR2 SVGAGI (reference sequence). This CDR3 is 13 amino acids long. V trimming: 5 bases; J trimming: 10 bases; junction bases outside the gene matches: 5. The CDR3 protein is CASSGRDRGEQFF. In nucleotides, the CDR3 is TGTGCCAGCAGTGGCCGGGACAGGGGCGAGCAGTTCTTC.

The V and J genes are TRBV4-1 and TRBJ1-1; D call uncertain. The CDR3 consists of 13 residues. Between the trimmed V and J ends, which lost 1 base and 4 bases, there was a span of 7 bases. Germline CDR1 MGHRA, CDR2 YSYEKL. The CDR3 DNA sequence: TGCGCCAGCAGCCAAGTTCCGGCCACTGAAGCTTTCTTT. Its translation is CASSQVPATEAFF.

There are many counts of this clonotype. V gene TRBV14 combines with J gene TRBJ2-7; 9 bases align to TRBD1. The trim removed 0 bases at V and 5 bases at J, leaving 5 bases unmatched. The CDR3 has 15 residues. Germline V CDR1 and CDR2: SGHDN, FVKESK. The CDR3 DNA is TGTGCCAGCAGCCAAGATGACAGGGGGTTTAACGAGCAGTACTTC. Translating gives CASSQDDRGFNEQYF.

V usage is TRBV7-2 and J usage is TRBJ2-7, with D uncertain. This CDR3 has 12 residues. Trimming pared 3 bases from V and 2 bases from J, leaving 5 bases between. Per the germline V gene, CDR1 is SGHTA and CDR2 is FQGNSA. The CDR3 here is CASSFSTYEQYF. In DNA, the CDR3 is TGTGCCAGCAGCTTTTCCACCTACGAGCAGTACTTC.

The rearrangement joins TRBV20-1 to TRBJ2-1, with TRBD2 identical over 16 bases. This CDR3 contains 17 residues. V trimming: 0 bases; J trimming: 8 bases; junction bases outside the gene matches: 7. Germline CDR1 reads DFQATT; CDR2 reads SNEGSKA (reference sequence). As DNA, the CDR3 is TGCAGTGCTAGAGATCTGGGACTAGCGGGAGGGTCGGATGAGCAGTTCTTC. This sequence encodes CSARDLGLAGGSDEQFF.

CDR3 residues: CASTLQRGGRYNEQFF. The CDR3, as DNA: TGTGCCAGCACCCTACAGCGGGGGGGTCGCTACAATGAGCAGTTCTTC. The chain joins TRBV7-6 to TRBJ2-1; 10 positions agree with TRBD2. Germline V gene lookup returns CDR1 SGHVS and CDR2 FNYEAQ. The CDR3 length is 16 residues. The trim removed 7 bases at V and 3 bases at J, leaving 9 bases unmatched.

V is TRBV29-1 and J is TRBJ1-1; 7 nucleotides agree with TRBD1. The V segment lost 6 bases and the J segment 5 bases; nucleotides outside the gene matches: 3. This CDR3 comprises 11 residues. Germline V lookup: CDR1 SQVTM, CDR2 ANQGSEA. The CDR3 bases are TGCAGCGTGTACAGGGGAACTGAAGCTTTCTTT. Its translation: CSVYRGTEAFF.